Listed here are 18 T cell receptor beta chains from one sample, sequenced in a study of T cell repertoires in cytomegalovirus infection. One entry per CDR3 protein results from TCRdb running MiXCR on the reads. Among about 920,000 distinct CDR3 sequences listed, approximately 32% were seen once. These receptors have no identified antigens. The material was cultured CD8+ T cells from PBMCs, obtained from culture after CMV antigen stimulation. The receptors originated from a human donor in good health (CMV status not recorded). Some clones in this sample may be carry-over from other donors' samples.

The V call is TRBV11-3, the J call TRBJ2-5, with 7 bases fitting TRBD1. Unmatched junction bases numbered 7, after V lost 4 bases and J lost 2 bases. This CDR3 is 15 amino acids long. The germline V gene encodes CDR1 SGHNT and CDR2 YENEEA. CDR3 sequence reads: CASSSGTVLQETQYF. The CDR3 DNA follows: TGTGCCAGCAGCTCTGGGACAGTACTACAAGAGACCCAGTACTTC.

Only a few counts were recorded for this clonotype. The J gene is TRBJ2-7, the V gene TRBV19; D remains ambiguous. The V end lost 5 bases, the J end lost 8 bases, and 10 bases lay between the germline ends. The CDR3 totals 11 residues. Per the germline V gene, CDR1 is LNHDA and CDR2 is SQIVND (reference sequence). CDR3 amino acids: CASSRGEKQYF. The CDR3 nucleotides read TGTGCCAGTAGTCGCGGTGAAAAGCAGTACTTC.

In its sample, this clonotype was seen a few times. The V gene is TRBV6-2 or TRBV6-3, the J gene TRBJ2-1, with 7 bases lining up with TRBD2. The CDR3 length is 15 residues. The junction had 7 bases not matched to a gene; V was cut back by 5 bases and J by 3 bases. The germline gives CDR1 MNHEY, CDR2 SVGEGT. CDR3 bases: TGTGCCAGCAGTGTTTGGGGGGGGGGCTACAATGAGCAGTTCTTC. It yields the protein CASSVWGGGYNEQFF.

This clonotype appeared a few times. This rearrangement joins TRBV12-3 or TRBV12-4 to TRBJ1-1; D gene uncertain. Trimming removed 5 bases at V and 11 bases at J, with 9 bases between. CDR3 length: 10 residues. The DNA for the CDR3 is TGTGCCAGCAGTCCCACGCCGGCTTTCTTT. It specifies CASSPTPAFF.

The V gene is TRBV20-1, the J gene TRBJ2-2, with a possible D match to TRBD1 (6 bases). The CDR3 is 15 amino acids. CDR1 and CDR2 (germline): DFQATT, SNEGSKA (reference sequence). V lost 3 bases to trimming and J lost 6 bases, with 17 bases between them. Here the CDR3 reads CSARSLAGDAGELFF. CDR3 DNA sequence: TGCAGTGCTAGGTCCCTAGCAGGGGACGCCGGGGAGCTGTTTTTT.

As to this clonotype: With a much larger clone just one base away, this may be a read error. The V and J genes are TRBV7-2 and TRBJ2-7; D gene uncertain. Between the trimmed V and J ends, which lost 2 bases and 4 bases, there was a span of 12 bases. The CDR3 covers 14 residues. Germline V gives CDR1 SGHTA, CDR2 FQGNSA. The CDR3 loop is CASSLPPVEYEQYF. DNA of the CDR3: TGTGCCAGCAGCTTACCCCCAGTAGAATACGAGCAGTACTTC.

This clonotype was observed a few times. V is TRBV2 and J is TRBJ2-2; D uncertain. Per the germline V gene, CDR1 is SNHLY and CDR2 is FYNNEI. Trimming removed 3 bases from V and 1 base from J, with 3 bases in between. This CDR3 has 13 residues. In DNA form, the CDR3 reads TGTGCCAGCAGTGACAAGAACACCGGGGAGCTGTTTTTT. It codes for CASSDKNTGELFF.

The chain is built from TRBV2 and TRBJ2-1, with 9 bases aligning to TRBD2. V shed 0 bases, J shed 9 bases, and the junction held 6 bases outside the gene matches. This CDR3 is built from 15 residues. Germline values: CDR1 SNHLY, CDR2 FYNNEI. The chain's CDR3 is CASSEAAGLATEQFF. The CDR3 nucleotides are TGTGCCAGCAGTGAAGCGGCGGGACTAGCAACTGAGCAGTTCTTC.

The CDR3 loop reads CASSGGIGGYTF. The CDR3 DNA reads TGTGCCAGCAGCGGTGGGATCGGCGGCTACACCTTC. The rearrangement links TRBV25-1 to TRBJ1-2; D call uncertain. In germline, CDR1 is MGHDK, CDR2 SYGVNS. With 6 bases removed from V and 8 bases from J, the gap between germline ends came to 13 bases. This CDR3 is 12 amino acids long.

V gene TRBV7-2 combines with J gene TRBJ2-6; D unresolved. The CDR3 contains 18 residues. V was clipped by 1 base and J by 0 bases, with 13 bases between them. Germline V lookup: CDR1 SGHTA, CDR2 FQGNSA. The CDR3 is CASSLGPAPFSGANVLTF. CDR3 DNA: TGTGCCAGCAGCTTAGGTCCAGCCCCGTTCTCTGGGGCCAACGTCCTGACTTTC.

The chain couples TRBV4-1 to TRBJ2-3; 8 nucleotides line up with TRBD2. The CDR3 is made up of 15 amino acids. V was clipped by 1 base and J by 2 bases; unmatched bases: 2. In germline, CDR1 is MGHRA, CDR2 YSYEKL. CDR3 amino acids: CASSQGRGATDTQYF. CDR3 sequence (DNA): TGCGCCAGCAGCCAAGGGCGGGGGGCCACAGATACGCAGTATTTT.

This clonotype has a handful of counts. This rearrangement joins TRBV4-1 to TRBJ1-5; no firm D call. The ends were cut back, 2 bases at V and 1 base at J, with 12 bases in the middle. Germline V gene lookup returns CDR1 MGHRA and CDR2 YSYEKL. The CDR3 totals 16 residues. The CDR3 bases are TGCGCCAGCAGCCAATCCCCCGACGGAAGCAATCAGCCCCAGCATTTT. Its translation: CASSQSPDGSNQPQHF.

This chain connects TRBV20-1 to TRBJ2-1, with 8 bases fitting TRBD1. The V gene's germline CDR1 is DFQATT and CDR2 SNEGSKA (reference sequence). The CDR3 totals 16 residues. J gave up 3 bases and V 3 bases, and 10 bases lay outside the gene matches. The chain's CDR3 is CSARTGELSHYNEQFF. In DNA, the CDR3 is TGCAGTGCTAGGACAGGGGAACTTTCCCACTACAATGAGCAGTTCTTC.

The V and J genes are TRBV19 and TRBJ1-5, with 8 bases identical to TRBD1. This CDR3 is 15 amino acids long. Germline lookup yields CDR1 LNHDA and CDR2 SQIVND (reference sequence). The J segment lost 6 bases and the V segment lost 6 bases, leaving 10 bases of the junction unmatched. CDR3: CASSLFAGGGQPQHF. The CDR3 nucleotides read TGTGCCAGTAGCCTCTTCGCAGGGGGCGGTCAGCCCCAGCATTTT.

This clonotype was recorded a few times. This chain links TRBV5-5 with TRBJ2-1; D unclear. The V and J ends lost 2 bases and 0 bases respectively, with 12 bases between them. Germline CDR1 and CDR2: SGHKS and YYEKEE (reference sequence). This CDR3 has 16 residues. The CDR3 loop is CASSFYFRSSYNEQFF. In DNA form, the CDR3 reads TGTGCCAGCAGCTTCTATTTCAGAAGCTCCTACAATGAGCAGTTCTTC.

The genes are TRBV6-1 and TRBJ2-7; D assignment may be TRBD1 or TRBD2 (5 bases each). Germline-derived CDR1 and CDR2 are MNHNS and SASEGT. The CDR3 has 14 amino acids. V shed 5 bases and J shed 2 bases, with 13 bases lying between them. CDR3 sequence reads: CASSRQRNTYEQYF. The CDR3 DNA is TGTGCCAGCAGTAGACAGCGGAATACCTACGAGCAGTACTTC.

V and J are TRBV6-5 and TRBJ2-2; 8 bases are shared with TRBD2. V shed 2 bases and J 5 bases; nucleotides not matched to a gene: 10. Germline values: CDR1 MNHEY, CDR2 SVGAGI. The CDR3 has 17 amino acids. Here the CDR3 DNA reads TGTGCCAGCAGTTACCCTAAGGGACTAGGGGGGACCGGGGAGCTGTTTTTT. Amino acid sequence: CASSYPKGLGGTGELFF.

This clonotype has more than one count but fewer than ten. This chain joins TRBV20-1 and TRBJ2-7, with 7 positions matching TRBD2. Trimming removed 4 bases from V and 5 bases from J; junction bases left unmatched: 8. Germline V gene sequence: CDR1 DFQATT, CDR2 SNEGSKA (reference sequence). The CDR3 extends over 13 amino acids. CDR3 sequence (DNA): TGCAGTGCTATAGCTCTGGGGGGGAACGAGCAGTACGTC. Amino acids: CSAIALGGNEQYV.